This TCR beta chain is drawn from a study of T cells in Graves' hyperthyroidism and ophthalmopathy. For the study at large: Blood from the periphery was taken at initial diagnosis, before any treatment.

The germline CDR1 and CDR2 sequences are LNHDA and SQIVND (reference sequence). The CDR3 consists of 17 residues. Losses at the gene ends were 5 bases for V and 2 bases for J; bases not matched to a gene: 6. Diagnostic decisions used clinical symptoms, serum thyroxine and TRAb, thyroid ultrasound and orbital computed tomography. Amplification of TCR beta CDR3 regions used RNA as the template. The TCR CDR3 was amplified in a first-round RT-PCR using the HTBI primer set. MiXCR was run by TCRdb on the multiplex PCR reads, yielding one entry per CDR3 protein. The data show about 350,000 distinct CDR3 sequences, roughly 14% seen once.

The V and J genes are TRBV19 and TRBJ2-2; 12 bases agree with TRBD2. This sequence was found in a woman in her thirties with Graves' hyperthyroidism. Sequencing used blood. In nucleotides, the CDR3 is TGTGCCAGTAGTCTTTCACTAGCGGGAGGTAACACCGGGGAGCTGTTTTTT. Translating it yields CASSLSLAGGNTGELFF.